The 10 T cell receptor beta chains reported below all come from one sample, sequenced in a study of cytomegalovirus exposure and HLA in healthy donors (TCRdb year 2017). The receptor library was made with the immunoSEQ multiplex PCR assay. For the multiplex PCR, a mixture combining 60 forward primers for TCR Vbeta segments and 13 reverse primers for TCR Jbeta segments was used. The table was pulled from immuneACCESS by TCRdb, which kept in-frame rearrangements only. Such tables lose some clones; where checked, under half of the loss comes from unresolved V genes, and the rest has no known cause. This sample holds about 140,000 clones; roughly four fifths were observed only once. The ten top clones hold roughly 14% of the sample. The source material was PBMCs. The receptor source for this set is a human donor in good health.

CDR3 nucleotides: TGTGCCAGCAGCTTTGCCAGGGCAAGATATAATTCACCCCTCCACTTT. As protein: CASSFARARYNSPLHF. The gene calls are TRBV5-8 and TRBJ1-6, with D tentatively TRBD1 (5 bases). CDR3 length: 16 residues. CDR1 SGHTS and CDR2 YDEGEE come from the germline V gene. Trimming cost V 2 bases and J 4 bases, with 13 bases left between them.

V is TRBV4-1 and J is TRBJ2-1, with TRBD1 as a possible D gene (6 bases). Germline V lookup: CDR1 MGHRA, CDR2 YSYEKL. V was shortened by 3 bases and J by 12 bases, with 15 bases between the two germline ends. CDR3 size: 13 residues. The CDR3 bases are TGCGCCAGCAGCCAGGGGGACAAACTAGTGCAGTTCTTC. As protein: CASSQGDKLVQFF.

The chain has TRBV19 and TRBJ1-5, with TRBD1 identical over 8 bases. Per germline, CDR1 LNHDA and CDR2 SQIVND (reference sequence). CDR3 length: 13 residues. The ends lost 6 bases at V and 5 bases at J; junction bases unmatched: 3. CDR3 bases: TGTGCCAGTAGCCCGGACAGGGATCAGCCCCAGCATTTT. It translates to CASSPDRDQPQHF.

The V gene is TRBV6-4, the J gene TRBJ1-1; weak D call: TRBD1 (6 bases). Between the trimmed V and J ends, which lost 3 bases and 10 bases, there was a span of 18 bases. The germline CDR1 and CDR2 sequences are MRHNA and SNTAGT. The CDR3 length is 14 residues. The CDR3 DNA sequence: TGTGCCAGCAGTGATCTCAGGGGATTGTCTCTAGCTTTCTTT. This codes for CASSDLRGLSLAFF.

The V call is TRBV18, the J call TRBJ2-7; D not resolved. Deletions cut 6 bases from V and 3 bases from J, with 18 bases between. CDR1 is KGHSH, CDR2 LQKENI, per germline. The CDR3 has 15 amino acids. CDR3 DNA: TGTGCCAGCTCCCGTCAAGTCAGCGTCTTCTACGAGCAGTACTTC. Its protein is CASSRQVSVFYEQYF.

The rearrangement uses TRBV7-2 and TRBJ2-3; 9 positions match TRBD1. The CDR3 has 15 residues. Germline CDR1 reads SGHTA; CDR2 reads FQGNSA. Trimming at V came to 5 bases and at J to 4 bases, leaving 7 bases not matched to a gene. The DNA for the CDR3 is TGTGCCAGCAGCCCACCGACAGGGGGTGCAGATACGCAGTATTTT. Translated: CASSPPTGGADTQYF.

The gene calls are TRBV6-5 and TRBJ1-1; TRBD1 matches 8 bases. CDR3 length equals 14 residues. From germline, CDR1 is MNHEY and CDR2 SVGAGI. The J segment lost 11 bases and the V segment lost 0 bases, leaving 8 bases of the junction unmatched. The CDR3 loop is CASSYSGQVPEAFF. The CDR3 DNA follows: TGTGCCAGCAGTTACTCGGGACAGGTCCCGGAGGCTTTCTTT.

There are a few counts of this clone. The rearrangement uses TRBV19 and TRBJ2-7, with D maybe TRBD1 (5 bases). CDR1 LNHDA and CDR2 SQIVND come from the germline V gene (reference sequence). The CDR3 has 13 residues. Trimming shortened V by 5 bases and J by 1 base, and 9 bases separated the two germline ends. CDR3: CASSPTGSYEQYF. CDR3 nucleotides: TGTGCCAGTAGTCCAACAGGTTCCTACGAGCAGTACTTC.

This clone was counted between two and nine times. The chain carries TRBV6-1 and TRBJ1-4, with TRBD1 matching over 10 bases. Germline lookup yields CDR1 MNHNS and CDR2 SASEGT. The CDR3 is 14 amino acids. The ends lost 3 bases at V and 7 bases at J; junction bases unmatched: 2. CDR3 in DNA: TGTGCCAGCAGTGATAGGGACAGGGGTGAAAAACTGTTTTTT. Amino acids: CASSDRDRGEKLFF.

The chain has TRBV9 and TRBJ2-1; 7 bases line up with TRBD2. Germline CDR1 is SGDLS and CDR2 is YYNGEE. Germline trimming cut 4 bases from V and 9 bases from J; bases unmatched to any gene: 10. The CDR3 consists of 14 residues. The CDR3 here is CASSPQTSMGEQFF. For the CDR3, the DNA is TGTGCCAGCAGCCCCCAGACTAGCATGGGTGAGCAGTTCTTC.